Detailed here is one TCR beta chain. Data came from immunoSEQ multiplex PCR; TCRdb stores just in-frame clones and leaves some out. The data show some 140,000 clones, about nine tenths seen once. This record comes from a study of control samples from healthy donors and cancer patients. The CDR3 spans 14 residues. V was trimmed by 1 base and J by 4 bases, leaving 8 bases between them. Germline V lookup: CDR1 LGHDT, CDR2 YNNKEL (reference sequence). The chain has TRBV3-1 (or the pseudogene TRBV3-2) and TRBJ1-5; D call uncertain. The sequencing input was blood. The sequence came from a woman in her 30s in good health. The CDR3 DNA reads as TGTGCCAGCAGCCAAGTTTGGGGAAATCAGCCCCAGCATTTT. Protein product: CASSQVWGNQPQHF.